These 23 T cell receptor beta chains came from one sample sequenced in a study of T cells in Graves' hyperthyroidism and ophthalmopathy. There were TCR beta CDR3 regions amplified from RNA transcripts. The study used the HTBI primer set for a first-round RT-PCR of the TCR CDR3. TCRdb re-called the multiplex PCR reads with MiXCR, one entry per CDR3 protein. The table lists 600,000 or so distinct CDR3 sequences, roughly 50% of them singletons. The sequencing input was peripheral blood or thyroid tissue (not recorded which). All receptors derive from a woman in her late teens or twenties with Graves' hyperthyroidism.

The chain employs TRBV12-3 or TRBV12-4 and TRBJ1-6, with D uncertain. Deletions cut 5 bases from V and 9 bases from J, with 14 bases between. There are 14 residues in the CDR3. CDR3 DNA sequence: TGTGCCAGCAGTCTCGACCGTACCATTTCACCCCTCCACTTT. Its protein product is CASSLDRTISPLHF.

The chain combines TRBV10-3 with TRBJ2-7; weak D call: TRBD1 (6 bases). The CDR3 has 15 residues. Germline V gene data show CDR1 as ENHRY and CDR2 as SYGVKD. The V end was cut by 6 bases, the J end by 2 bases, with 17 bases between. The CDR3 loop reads CAIRTNPGQAYEQYF. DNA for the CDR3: TGTGCCATCAGAACCAATCCGGGACAAGCCTACGAGCAGTACTTC.

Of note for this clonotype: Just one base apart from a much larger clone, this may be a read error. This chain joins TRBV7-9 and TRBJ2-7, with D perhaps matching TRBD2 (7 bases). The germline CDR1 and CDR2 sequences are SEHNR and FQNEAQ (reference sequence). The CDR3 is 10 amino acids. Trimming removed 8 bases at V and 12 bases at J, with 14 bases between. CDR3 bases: TGTGCCAGCGGTGGGGGGGCCGGGTACTTC. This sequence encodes CASGGGAGYF. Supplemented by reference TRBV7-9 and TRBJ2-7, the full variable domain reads DTGVSQNPRHKITKRGQNVTFRCDPISEHNRLYWYRQTLGQGPEFLTYFQNEAQLEKSRLLSDRFSAERPKGSFSTLEIQRTEQGDSAMYLCASGGGAGYFGPGTRLTVT.

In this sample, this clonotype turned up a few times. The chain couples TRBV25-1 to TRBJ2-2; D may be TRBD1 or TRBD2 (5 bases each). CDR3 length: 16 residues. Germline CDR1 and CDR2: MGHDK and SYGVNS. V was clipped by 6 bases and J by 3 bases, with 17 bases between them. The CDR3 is CASSGTHHGDTGELFF. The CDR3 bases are TGTGCCAGCAGCGGGACCCATCATGGGGACACCGGGGAGCTGTTTTTT.

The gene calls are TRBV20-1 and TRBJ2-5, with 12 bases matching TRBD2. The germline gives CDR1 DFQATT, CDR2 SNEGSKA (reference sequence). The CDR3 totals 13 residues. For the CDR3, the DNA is TGCAGCTATGGACTAGCGGGAAAAGAGACCCAGTACTTC. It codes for CSYGLAGKETQYF.

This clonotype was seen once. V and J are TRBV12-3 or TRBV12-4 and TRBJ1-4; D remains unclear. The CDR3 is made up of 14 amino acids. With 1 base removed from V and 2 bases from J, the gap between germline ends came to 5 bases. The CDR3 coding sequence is TGTGCCAGCAGTTTAGATGGGACTAATGAAAAACTGTTTTTT. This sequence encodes CASSLDGTNEKLFF.

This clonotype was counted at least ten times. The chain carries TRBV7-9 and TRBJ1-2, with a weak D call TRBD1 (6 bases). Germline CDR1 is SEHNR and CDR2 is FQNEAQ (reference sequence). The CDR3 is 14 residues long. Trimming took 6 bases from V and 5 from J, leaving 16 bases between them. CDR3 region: CASRSGQPRYGYTF. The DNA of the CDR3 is TGTGCCAGCAGATCCGGACAGCCTCGGTATGGCTACACCTTC.

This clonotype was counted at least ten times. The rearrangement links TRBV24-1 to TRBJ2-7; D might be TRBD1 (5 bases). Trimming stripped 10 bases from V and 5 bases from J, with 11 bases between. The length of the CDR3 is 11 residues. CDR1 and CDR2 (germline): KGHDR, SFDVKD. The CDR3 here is CATSWGHEQYF. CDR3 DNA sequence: TGTGCCACGTCCTGGGGCCACGAGCAGTACTTC.

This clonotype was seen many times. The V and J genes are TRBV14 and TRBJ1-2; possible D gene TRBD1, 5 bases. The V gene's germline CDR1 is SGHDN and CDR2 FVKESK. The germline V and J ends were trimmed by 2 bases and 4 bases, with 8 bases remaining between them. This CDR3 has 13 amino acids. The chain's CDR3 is CASSQRRGYGYTF. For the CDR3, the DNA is TGTGCCAGCAGCCAAAGGAGGGGCTATGGCTACACCTTC.

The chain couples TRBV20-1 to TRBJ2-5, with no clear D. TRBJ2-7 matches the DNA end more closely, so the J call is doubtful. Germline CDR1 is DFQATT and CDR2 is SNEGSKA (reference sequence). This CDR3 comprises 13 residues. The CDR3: CSARDMRYYEQYF. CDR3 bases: TGCAGTGCTAGAGATATGCGGTACTACGAGCAGTACTTC.

CDR3 sequence reads: CSALAATGQGTEAFF. DNA for the CDR3: TGCAGTGCCCTAGCTGCAACAGGGCAGGGGACTGAAGCTTTCTTT. This sequence joins TRBV20-1 and TRBJ1-1; D is perhaps TRBD1 (6 bases). This CDR3 region has 15 residues. V dropped 6 bases and J dropped 5 bases, with 22 bases sitting between them. The germline gives CDR1 DFQATT, CDR2 SNEGSKA (reference sequence).

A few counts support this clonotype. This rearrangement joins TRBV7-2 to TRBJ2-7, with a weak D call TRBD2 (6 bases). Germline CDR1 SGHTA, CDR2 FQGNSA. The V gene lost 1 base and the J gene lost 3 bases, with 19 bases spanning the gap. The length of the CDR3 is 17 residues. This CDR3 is CASSLVWLGGNIYEQYF. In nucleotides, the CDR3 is TGTGCCAGCAGCTTAGTTTGGCTGGGGGGAAACATCTACGAGCAGTACTTC.

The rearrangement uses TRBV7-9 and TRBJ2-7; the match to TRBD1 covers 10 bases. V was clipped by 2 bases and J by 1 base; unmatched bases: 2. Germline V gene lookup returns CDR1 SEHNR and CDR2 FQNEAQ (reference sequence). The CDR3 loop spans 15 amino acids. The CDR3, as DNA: TGTGCCAGCAGCTTATCGGGACAGGGGTCCTACGAGCAGTACTTC. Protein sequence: CASSLSGQGSYEQYF.

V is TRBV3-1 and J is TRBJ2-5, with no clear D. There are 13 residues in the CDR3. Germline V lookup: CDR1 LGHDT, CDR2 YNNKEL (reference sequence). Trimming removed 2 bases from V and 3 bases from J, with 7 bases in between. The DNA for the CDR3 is TGTGCCAGCAGCCAAAGGCAGGAAGAGACCCAGTACTTC. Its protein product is CASSQRQEETQYF.

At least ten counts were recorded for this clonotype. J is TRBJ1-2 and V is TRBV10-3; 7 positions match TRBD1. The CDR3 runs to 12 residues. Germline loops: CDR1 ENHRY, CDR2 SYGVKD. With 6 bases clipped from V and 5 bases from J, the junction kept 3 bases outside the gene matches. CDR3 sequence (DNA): TGTGCCATCAGCTCGACAGGGTATGGCTACACCTTC. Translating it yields CAISSTGYGYTF.

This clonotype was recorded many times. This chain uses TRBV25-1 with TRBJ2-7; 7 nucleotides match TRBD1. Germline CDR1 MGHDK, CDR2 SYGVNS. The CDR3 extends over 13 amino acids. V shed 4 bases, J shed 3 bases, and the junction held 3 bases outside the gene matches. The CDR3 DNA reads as TGTGCCAGCAGTGTGGGACAGAGCTACGAGCAGTACTTC. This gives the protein CASSVGQSYEQYF.

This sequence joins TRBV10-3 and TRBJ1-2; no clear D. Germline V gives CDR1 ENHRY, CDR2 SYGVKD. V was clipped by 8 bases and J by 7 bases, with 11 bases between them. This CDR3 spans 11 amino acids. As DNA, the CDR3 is TGTGCCATCCGACGGTCGGGTGGCTACACCTTC. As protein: CAIRRSGGYTF.

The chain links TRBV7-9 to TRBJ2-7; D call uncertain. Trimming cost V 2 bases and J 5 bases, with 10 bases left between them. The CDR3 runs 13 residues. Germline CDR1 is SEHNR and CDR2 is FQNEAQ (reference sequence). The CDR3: CASSLTADHEQYF. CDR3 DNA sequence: TGTGCCAGCAGCTTAACGGCCGATCACGAGCAGTACTTC.

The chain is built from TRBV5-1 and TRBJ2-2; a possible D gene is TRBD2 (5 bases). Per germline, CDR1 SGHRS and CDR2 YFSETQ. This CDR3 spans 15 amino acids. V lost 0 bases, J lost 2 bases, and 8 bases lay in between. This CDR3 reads CASSLERQNTGELFF. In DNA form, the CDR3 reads TGCGCCAGCAGCTTGGAGCGGCAAAACACCGGGGAGCTGTTTTTT.

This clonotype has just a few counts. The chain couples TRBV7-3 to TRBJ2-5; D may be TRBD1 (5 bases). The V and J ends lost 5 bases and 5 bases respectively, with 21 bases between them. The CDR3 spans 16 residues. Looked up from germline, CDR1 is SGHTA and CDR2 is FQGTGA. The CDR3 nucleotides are TGTGCCAGCAGCCAAGCTGGGGCCCTGGGTCTCGAGACCCAGTACTTC. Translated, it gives CASSQAGALGLETQYF. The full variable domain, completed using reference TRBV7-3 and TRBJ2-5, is GAGVSQTPSNKVTEKGKYVELRCDPISGHTALYWYRQSLGQGPEFLIYFQGTGAADDSGLPNDRFFAVRPEGSVSTLKIQRTERGDSAVYLCASSQAGALGLETQYFGPGTRLLVL.

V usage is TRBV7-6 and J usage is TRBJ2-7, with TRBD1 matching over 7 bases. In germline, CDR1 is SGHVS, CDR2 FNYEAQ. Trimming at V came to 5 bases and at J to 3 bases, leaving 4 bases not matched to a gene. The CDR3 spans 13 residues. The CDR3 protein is CASSAPGGYEQYF. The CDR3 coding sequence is TGTGCCAGCAGCGCTCCAGGGGGCTACGAGCAGTACTTC.

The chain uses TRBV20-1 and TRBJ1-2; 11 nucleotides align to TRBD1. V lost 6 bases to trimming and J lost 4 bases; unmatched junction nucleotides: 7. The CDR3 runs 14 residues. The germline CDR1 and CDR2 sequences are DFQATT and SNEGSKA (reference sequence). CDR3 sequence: CSAWLGTGGYGYTF. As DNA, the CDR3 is TGCAGTGCCTGGCTGGGGACAGGGGGCTATGGCTACACCTTC.

The CDR3 is CASTDRYIQYF. The CDR3, as DNA: TGTGCCAGCACCGACAGGTACATTCAGTACTTC. J is TRBJ2-7 and V is TRBV2; tentative D call: TRBD1 (6 bases). The end of the DNA is better explained by TRBJ2-4, so the J call may be wrong. This CDR3 region has 11 residues. The germline gives CDR1 SNHLY, CDR2 FYNNEI.